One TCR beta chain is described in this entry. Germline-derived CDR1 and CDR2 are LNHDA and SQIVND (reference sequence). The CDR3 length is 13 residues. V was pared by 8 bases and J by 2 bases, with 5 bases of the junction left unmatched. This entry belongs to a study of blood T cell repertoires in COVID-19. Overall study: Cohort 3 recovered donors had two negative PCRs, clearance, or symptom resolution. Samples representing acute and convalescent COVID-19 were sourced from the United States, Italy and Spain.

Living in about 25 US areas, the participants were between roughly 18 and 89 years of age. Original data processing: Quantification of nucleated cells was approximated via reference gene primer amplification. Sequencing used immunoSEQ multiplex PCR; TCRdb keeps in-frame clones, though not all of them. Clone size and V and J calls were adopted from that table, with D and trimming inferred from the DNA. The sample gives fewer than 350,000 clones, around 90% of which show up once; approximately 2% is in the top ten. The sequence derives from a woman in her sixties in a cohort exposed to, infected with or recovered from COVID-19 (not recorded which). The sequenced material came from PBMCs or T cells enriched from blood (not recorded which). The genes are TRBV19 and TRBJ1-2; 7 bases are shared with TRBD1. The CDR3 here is CASGDRQNYGYTF. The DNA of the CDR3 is TGTGCCAGTGGGGACAGACAAAACTATGGCTACACCTTC.